This T cell receptor beta chain was documented in a study of lymphopenia after photon versus proton radiotherapy. This clone was picked up a small number of times. Antigen: not known. Study conclusions and caveats: After the lymphocyte nadir, photon-treated repertoires showed oligoclonal expansion, especially of CD8+ Temra cells. Photon-treated patients lost naive T cells and TCR diversity; proton-treated stayed stable. Larger post-nadir TCR diversity loss correlated inversely with survival in deceased patients.

V lost 8 bases, J lost 2 bases, and 19 bases lay in between. Germline V CDR1 and CDR2: SNHLY, FYNNEI. CDR3 length: 16 amino acids. Clones were read by immunoSEQ multiplex PCR, and TCRdb kept only the in-frame ones, dropping some. The sample consists of tens of thousands of clones, about 85% of them appearing once. This sequence originates from a man between 60 and 70 years old with pancreatic cancer. This specimen consisted of peripheral blood, obtained from a patient treated with photon-based radiotherapy. This chain uses TRBV2 with TRBJ1-5; tentatively, D is TRBD1 (5 bases). The CDR3 region has the DNA TGTGCCAGCCGCCACATTATCCAGGGAGGCAATCAGCCCCAGCATTTT. The encoded protein is CASRHIIQGGNQPQHF.